This is a list of T cell receptor beta chains from one sample in a study of sequential checkpoint blockade in melanoma. Some clones are missing from TCRdb's copy, which holds only in-frame ones; the method was immunoSEQ multiplex PCR. The repertoire includes under 20,000 clones, over 70% of them detected once, and 30% to 45% sits in the top ten. Sequences were derived from CD8+ T cells sorted from blood (inferred from file names), sampled from a patient given nivolumab and ipilimumab in sequence. These receptors were obtained from a human donor with melanoma. The CDR3 runs from the conserved cysteine through the conserved F or W.

TRBV7-9	CASSGHRDRAGENTIYF
TRBV27	CASSLQGNSPLHF
TRBV2	CASSEARTGYGYGYTF
TRBV27	CASSPNPTGSYEQYF
TRBV7-2	CASSRRTSGGTYEQYF
TRBV28	CASRPGSGIQETQYF
TRBV27	CASSYTWTGTSGGYTF
TRBV5-1	CASSSRQLNTEAFF
TRBV27	CASSFVLGGYNEQFF
TRBV29-1	CSVGGGGETQYF
TRBV7-6	CASSEGTGGGHEQYF
TRBV29-1	CSVFGQSYNEQFF
TRBV7-8	CASSPGTGLTNIQYF
TRBV19	CASSEEEGADEQYF
TRBV7-2	CASSFRDTQYF
TRBV5-6	CASSSFEGNTEAFF
TRBV11-2	CASSFPGSGGANEQYF
TRBV6-6	CATGQGIYEQYF
TRBV5-6	CASSFGAPRDRDNYGYTF
TRBV5-6	CASSLEAQIYTEAFF
TRBV30	CAWSATGKQPQHF
TRBV30	CASTGVITGELFF
TRBV27	CASSLRAGGRVNQPQHF
TRBV5-4	CASSFGTGGYEQYF
TRBV27	CASSGLAGATKNIQYF
TRBV7-6	CASRASLTSSYEQYF
TRBV7-9	CASSFVRGQAGGDEQYF
TRBV6-5	CASSYTGQGTYEQYF
TRBV21-1	CASSKGETPNQPQHF
TRBV2	CASSEAWNTGELFF
TRBV6-5	CASQVVASTIDTQYF
TRBV6-1	CASSPTGAYEQYF
TRBV27	CASSPGTGLWRKLFF
TRBV5-6	CASSLQGIGYGYTF
TRBV19	CASSISGTGVTYEQYF
TRBV5-5	CASSFMGLNTEAFF
TRBV5-8	CASSLGDLAGLAGGDEQFF
TRBV6-6	CASSFSGTGFSPLHF
TRBV7-2	CASSSQLPNNEQFF
TRBV27	CASSFVSGSPYEQYF
TRBV7-8	CASSLERGRTGELFF
TRBV27	CASSLSREVYNEQFF
TRBV7-2	CASSLVSRERDNEQFF